Following are 15 T cell receptor beta chains from one sample sequenced in a study of beta chain features in type 1 diabetes. Overall study results and limits: Within each of all four CD4+ subsets, Type 1 diabetes patients had TCRB CDR3s that were moderately but significantly shorter.

Their antigen targets remain unknown. Expressed TCRB transcripts were sequenced because the entire RNA isolate underwent reverse transcription. Only in-frame clones appear in the TCRdb table, and some are missing; sequencing was by immunoSEQ multiplex PCR. This table has fewer than 16,000 clones, roughly four fifths appearing once. The specimen was stem cell memory CD4+ T cells from blood. The source is a woman between 18 and 29 years old with type 1 diabetes.

The J gene is TRBJ2-1, the V gene TRBV7-2, with TRBD2 matching 10 bases. CDR3 length equals 17 residues. Looked up from germline, CDR1 is SGHTA and CDR2 is FQGNSA. With V trimmed by 4 bases and J by 7 bases, 13 bases remained unmatched. DNA of the CDR3: TGTGCCAGCAGCTCCCGAGGCCTAGCGGGAGTAAAAAATGAGCAGTTCTTC. It encodes CASSSRGLAGVKNEQFF.

The J gene is TRBJ1-1, the V gene TRBV10-3; D not certain. Germline lookup yields CDR1 ENHRY and CDR2 SYGVKD. There are 14 residues in the CDR3. V was shortened by 4 bases and J by 4 bases, with 13 bases between the two germline ends. CDR3 amino acids: CAISVNREGTEAFF. The DNA for the CDR3 is TGTGCCATCAGTGTAAACAGAGAGGGCACTGAAGCTTTCTTT.

This clone has a single count. The chain recombines TRBV11-2 with TRBJ2-7, with D possibly being TRBD2 (5 bases). The CDR3 is 12 residues long. V dropped 5 bases and J dropped 6 bases, with 11 bases sitting between them. Per germline, CDR1 SGHAT and CDR2 FQNNGV. The CDR3 protein is CASSPGGPEQYV. CDR3 sequence (DNA): TGTGCCAGCAGCCCTGGCGGGCCCGAGCAGTACGTC.

The CDR3, as DNA: TGTGCCAGCTCCAGCCAGGGATTTCTGTATGGCTACACCTTC. The encoded protein is CASSSQGFLYGYTF. This sequence joins TRBV18 and TRBJ1-2, with D tentatively TRBD1 (5 bases). Germline V gives CDR1 KGHSH, CDR2 LQKENI. Trimming removed 6 bases at V and 5 bases at J, with 16 bases between. The CDR3 runs 14 residues.

This clone was counted between two and nine times. The chain is built from TRBV9 and TRBJ2-6, with 8 bases identical to TRBD1. Germline V gene sequence: CDR1 SGDLS, CDR2 YYNGEE. The ends lost 0 bases at V and 3 bases at J; junction bases unmatched: 8. The length of the CDR3 is 18 residues. CDR3 DNA: TGTGCCAGCAGCGTAGCTCTAGGGACAGGCGGTGGGGCCAACGTCCTGACTTTC. This sequence encodes CASSVALGTGGGANVLTF.

This chain connects TRBV5-5 to TRBJ2-7; D is perhaps TRBD2 (6 bases). CDR3 length: 18 residues. V was clipped by 3 bases and J by 6 bases, with 28 bases between them. From germline, CDR1 is SGHKS and CDR2 YYEKEE (reference sequence). In DNA, the CDR3 is TGTGCCAGCAGCTCAACGGAACCCGGGGGTAGATTTTTAGGCGAGCAGTACGTC. It specifies CASSSTEPGGRFLGEQYV.

In this sample, this clone turned up a few times. The CDR3 end shows no conserved phenylalanine or tryptophan, and so a read error is likely. The DNA is left out, because the CDR3 cannot be placed on it with certainty; the CDR3 is given as TCRdb lists it. The genes are TRBV23-1 and TRBJ2-7; TRBD1 reflects the table's D call only, with no check against the DNA. TRBV23-1 carries the ORF label, with uncertain function. Counting both end residues, the CDR3 totals 9 amino acids. The CDR3 protein is CASSRRPAL.

V is TRBV7-2 and J is TRBJ1-2, with 8 bases fitting TRBD1. The CDR3 consists of 13 residues. V lost 5 bases and J lost 6; bases outside the gene matches: 5. The germline CDR1 and CDR2 sequences are SGHTA and FQGNSA. The DNA of the CDR3 is TGTGCCAGCAGCGCTCGACAGGGGAATGGCTACACCTTC. Its translation is CASSARQGNGYTF.

The CDR3 DNA sequence: TGTGCCAGCAGCTTACAGGGGGTCCCACAAGAGACCCAGTACTTC. Its protein product is CASSLQGVPQETQYF. V usage is TRBV7-2 and J usage is TRBJ2-5, with 7 positions matching TRBD1. V gave up 2 bases and J gave up 2 bases; unmatched junction bases: 5. The CDR3 loop spans 15 amino acids. CDR1 SGHTA and CDR2 FQGNSA come from the germline V gene.

The chain's CDR3 is CASSLLAGGGNEQFF. Written as DNA, the CDR3 is TGTGCCAGCAGCCTCCTAGCGGGAGGGGGAAATGAGCAGTTCTTC. The rearrangement links TRBV28 to TRBJ2-1; 12 bases are a match to TRBD2. The trim removed 6 bases at V and 7 bases at J, leaving 7 bases unmatched. This CDR3 has 15 amino acids. Germline-derived CDR1 and CDR2 are MDHEN and SYDVKM. The entire variable domain, with the rest obtained from reference TRBV28 and TRBJ2-1, is as follows: DVKVTQSSRYLVKRTGEKVFLECVQDMDHENMFWYRQDPGLGLRLIYFSYDVKMKEKGDIPEGYSVSREKKERFSLILESASTNQTSMYLCASSLLAGGGNEQFFGPGTRLTVL.

The rearrangement joins TRBV19 to TRBJ1-1, with D perhaps TRBD1 (5 bases). The CDR3 contains 14 residues. From germline, CDR1 is LNHDA and CDR2 SQIVND (reference sequence). With 5 bases removed from V and 2 bases from J, the gap between germline ends came to 12 bases. CDR3 loop: CASSFRTINTEAFF. The CDR3 nucleotides are TGTGCCAGTAGTTTTAGGACAATTAACACTGAAGCTTTCTTT.

This clone came up once. CDR3 nucleotide sequence: TGTGCCAGCAGTTACTCGGGCCGCGGGAGGGCCCCCGAGCAGTACTTC. Amino acid sequence: CASSYSGRGRAPEQYF. The chain carries TRBV6-6 and TRBJ2-7; 9 bases match TRBD2. Germline CDR1 and CDR2: MNHNY and SVGAGI (reference sequence). CDR3 length: 16 residues. The junction had 9 bases not matched to a gene; V was cut back by 0 bases and J by 6 bases.

The J gene is TRBJ1-3, the V gene TRBV27, with TRBD1 identical over 8 bases. V lost 5 bases to trimming and J lost 0 bases; unmatched junction nucleotides: 6. The V gene's germline CDR1 is MNHEY and CDR2 SMNVEV (reference sequence). This CDR3 has 16 amino acids. CDR3 loop: CASSEGTGPSGNTIYF. The CDR3 DNA sequence: TGTGCCAGCAGTGAGGGGACAGGCCCCTCTGGAAACACCATATATTTT.

This clone was counted a few times. The CDR3: CASSLPRGGRGNTGELFF. As DNA, the CDR3 is TGTGCCAGCAGTTTACCCCGGGGTGGCCGCGGGAACACCGGGGAGCTGTTTTTT. The chain links TRBV28 to TRBJ2-2; D may be TRBD2 (5 bases). CDR1 and CDR2 from the germline V gene are MDHEN and SYDVKM. The V and J ends lost 2 bases and 1 base respectively, with 17 bases between them. This CDR3 has 18 residues.

This sequence joins TRBV11-2 and TRBJ2-5; 7 bases are shared with TRBD1. In germline, CDR1 is SGHAT, CDR2 FQNNGV. This CDR3 contains 15 residues. Trimming at V came to 1 base and at J to 4 bases, leaving 6 bases not matched to a gene. The CDR3 protein is CASSLGQGVVETQYF. In nucleotides, the CDR3 is TGTGCCAGCAGCTTAGGGCAGGGGGTCGTAGAGACCCAGTACTTC.